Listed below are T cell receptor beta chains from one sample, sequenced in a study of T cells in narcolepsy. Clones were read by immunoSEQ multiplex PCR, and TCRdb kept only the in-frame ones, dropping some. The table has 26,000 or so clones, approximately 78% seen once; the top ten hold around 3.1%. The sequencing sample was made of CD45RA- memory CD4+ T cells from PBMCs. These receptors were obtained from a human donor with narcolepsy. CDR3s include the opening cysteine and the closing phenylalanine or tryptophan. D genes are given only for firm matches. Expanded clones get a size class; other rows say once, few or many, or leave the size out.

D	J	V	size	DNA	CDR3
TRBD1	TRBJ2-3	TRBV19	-	TGTGCCAGTACTGACAGGGGAGGATCAGATACGCAGTATTTT	CASTDRGGSDTQYF
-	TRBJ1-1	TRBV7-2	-	TGTGCCAGCAGCTTACGGGGCTCCTTCACTGAAGCTTTCTTT	CASSLRGSFTEAFF
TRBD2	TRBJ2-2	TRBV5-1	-	TGCGCCAGCAGCCCGCGGACTAGCGGGGCAAACACCGGGGAGCTGTTTTTT	CASSPRTSGANTGELFF
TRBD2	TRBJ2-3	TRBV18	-	TGTGCCAGCTCACCAAAACTAGCGGGGGGGCCTAAAGATACGCAGTATTTT	CASSPKLAGGPKDTQYF
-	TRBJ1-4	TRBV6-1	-	TGTGCCAGCAGTGAGTGGACATATGAAAAACTGTTTTTT	CASSEWTYEKLFF
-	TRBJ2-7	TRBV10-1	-	TGCGCCAGCAGTGAGTCTAGCTACGAGCAGTACTTC	CASSESSYEQYF
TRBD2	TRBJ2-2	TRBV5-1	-	TGCGCCAGCAGCATTACCCTAGCGGGTTTGAACACCGGGGAGCTGTTTTTT	CASSITLAGLNTGELFF
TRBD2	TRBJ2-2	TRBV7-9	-	TGTGCCAGCAGCGAGGGGGTAGCGGGGGAGAACACCGGGGAGCTGTTTTTT	CASSEGVAGENTGELFF
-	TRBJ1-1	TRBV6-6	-	TGTGCCAGCAGACATAGGTCCATGAACACTGAAGCTTTCTTT	CASRHRSMNTEAFF
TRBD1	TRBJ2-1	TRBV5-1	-	TGCGCCAGCAGCTTCCCTCCTAGACGCCTGGACAGGGTGGGTAATGAGCAGTTCTTC	CASSFPPRRLDRVGNEQFF
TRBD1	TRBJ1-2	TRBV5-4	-	TGTGCCAGCAGCCGATTAGCACAGGGGAACTATGGCTACACCTTC	CASSRLAQGNYGYTF
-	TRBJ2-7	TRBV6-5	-	TGTGCCAGCAGTTCATCGGGGCGTGAGGGCTACGAGCAGTACTTC	CASSSSGREGYEQYF
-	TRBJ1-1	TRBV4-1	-	TGCGCCAGCAGCCCGATCGGGCGAAGGATGAACACTGAAGCTTTCTTT	CASSPIGRRMNTEAFF
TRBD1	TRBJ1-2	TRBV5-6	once	TGTGCCAGCAGCGACCGGGACAGGGGGACCTATGGCTACACCTTC	CASSDRDRGTYGYTF
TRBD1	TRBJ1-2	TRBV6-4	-	TGTGCCAGCAGTGCAGAGACAGGGGGCGGTGGCTACACCTTC	CASSAETGGGGYTF
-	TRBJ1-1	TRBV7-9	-	TGTGCCAGCAGCCCCGGACACCTACTGAACACTGAAGCTTTCTTT	CASSPGHLLNTEAFF
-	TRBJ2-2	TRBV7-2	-	TGTGCCAGCAGCCAAAATACAGGGGGGGCGAACACCGGGGAGCTGTTTTTT	CASSQNTGGANTGELFF
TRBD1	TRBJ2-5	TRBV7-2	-	TGTGCCAGCAGCTTGGGGACAGACGAGAAGACCCAGTACTTC	CASSLGTDEKTQYF
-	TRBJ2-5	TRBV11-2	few	TGTGCCAGCAGCTTTCAGTACCAAGAGACCCAGTACTTC	CASSFQYQETQYF
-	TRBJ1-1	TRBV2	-	TGTGCCAGCCTGGGGGGGATATACACTGAAGCTTTCTTT	CASLGGIYTEAFF
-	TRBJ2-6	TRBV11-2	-	TGTGCCAGCAGCTTAAGCAGGAGCTCTGGGGCCAACGTCCTGACTTTC	CASSLSRSSGANVLTF
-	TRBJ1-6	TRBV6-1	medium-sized	TGTGCCAGCAGACACCAGGAACAGGTCACCCTCCACTTT	CASRHQEQVTLHF
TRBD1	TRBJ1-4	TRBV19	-	TGTGCCAGTAAGGACAGGGCGGGTGAAAAACTGTTTTTT	CASKDRAGEKLFF
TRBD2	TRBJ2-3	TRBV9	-	TGTGCCAGCAGCGTAACCTCCCCTAGCGGGGGGACCTCTAGCACAGATACGCAGTATTTT	CASSVTSPSGGTSSTDTQYF
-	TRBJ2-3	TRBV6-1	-	TGTGCCAGCAGTGACAATCCCGGGGGCACAGATACGCAGTATTTT	CASSDNPGGTDTQYF
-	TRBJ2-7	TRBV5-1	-	TGCGCCAGCAGCTTGCAGGGATACGAGCAGTACTTC	CASSLQGYEQYF
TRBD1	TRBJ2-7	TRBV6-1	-	TGTGCCAGCAAGACTCCCCAGGGGGCCAGGCAGTACTTC	CASKTPQGARQYF
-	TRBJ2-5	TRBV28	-	TGTGCCAGCAGCCCCGCGCGGGGCCAAGAGACCCAGTACTTC	CASSPARGQETQYF
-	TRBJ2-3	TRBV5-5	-	TGTGCCAGCAGCTTCCTGGGGACCTTCACAGATACGCAGTATTTT	CASSFLGTFTDTQYF
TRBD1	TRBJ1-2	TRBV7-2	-	TGTGCCAGCAGCCGCCGGACAGGGGGCGGGGATGGCTACACCTTC	CASSRRTGGGDGYTF
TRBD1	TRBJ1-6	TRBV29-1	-	TGCAGCGTTGCGGTGACAGGGGGGGACTCACCCCTCCACTTT	CSVAVTGGDSPLHF
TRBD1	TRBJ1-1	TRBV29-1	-	TGCAGCGTTGCTTATCGCGGACAGGGGACTGAAGCTTTCTTT	CSVAYRGQGTEAFF
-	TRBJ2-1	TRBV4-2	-	TGTGCCAGCAGCCAGACCACCCTATACAATGAGCAGTTCTTC	CASSQTTLYNEQFF
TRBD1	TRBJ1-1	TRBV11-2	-	TGTGCCAGCAGCGGACAGGGCTGGAAAACTGAAGCTTTCTTT	CASSGQGWKTEAFF
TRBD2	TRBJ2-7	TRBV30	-	TGTGCCTGGAGTGGCTACGGGGGGGCTACCTCCGAGCAGTACTTC	CAWSGYGGATSEQYF
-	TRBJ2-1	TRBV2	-	TGTGCCAGCAGTGAAGGGGTGGATTACTCCTACAATGAGCAGTTCTTC	CASSEGVDYSYNEQFF
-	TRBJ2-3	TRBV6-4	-	TGTGCCAGCAGTGAGGATTTTTGGGGGGGCGCCGATACGCAGTATTTT	CASSEDFWGGADTQYF
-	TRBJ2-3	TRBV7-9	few	TGTGCCAGCAGCTTAGCTTCGGGACTTCCCACAGATACGCAGTATTTT	CASSLASGLPTDTQYF
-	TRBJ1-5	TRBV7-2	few	TGTGCCAGCAGCGTCAGGGGTAATCAGCCCCAGCATTTT	CASSVRGNQPQHF
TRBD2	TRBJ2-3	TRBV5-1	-	TGCGCCAGCAGGCGCGGGGGGGCTGGAGATACGCAGTATTTT	CASRRGGAGDTQYF
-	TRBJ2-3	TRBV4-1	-	TGCGCCAGCAGCCGGTGGGGGGTCGAGGATACGCAGTATTTT	CASSRWGVEDTQYF
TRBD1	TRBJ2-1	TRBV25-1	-	TGTGCCAGCAGTGAATGGGGACAGGGGGTTAGTGAGCAGTTCTTC	CASSEWGQGVSEQFF
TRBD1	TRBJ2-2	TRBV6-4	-	TGTGCCAGCAGTGACAGGGGGCTAAACACCGGGGAGCTGTTTTTT	CASSDRGLNTGELFF
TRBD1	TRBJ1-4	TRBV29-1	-	TGCAGCGTCGCTCCGGGACAGGGAAACGAAAAACTGTTTTTT	CSVAPGQGNEKLFF
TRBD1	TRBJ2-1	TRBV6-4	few	TGTGCCAGCAGTGACTCGGACAGGGCCCCTAGTAATGAGCAGTTCTTC	CASSDSDRAPSNEQFF
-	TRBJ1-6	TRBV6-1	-	TGTGCCAGCAGTGCGGGACTATATAATTCACCCCTCCACTTT	CASSAGLYNSPLHF
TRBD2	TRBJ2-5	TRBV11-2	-	TGTGCCAGCAGCTTAGTGACCCCAGCGGGGAATGTTAGAGAGACCCAGTACTTC	CASSLVTPAGNVRETQYF
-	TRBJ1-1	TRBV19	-	TGTGCCACCAGTAGTATGGGGCTGACGAACACTGAAGCTTTCTTT	CATSSMGLTNTEAFF
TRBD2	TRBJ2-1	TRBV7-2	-	TGTGCCAGCAGCTTATCTCGGGGGGAATCCTACAATGAGCAGTTCTTC	CASSLSRGESYNEQFF
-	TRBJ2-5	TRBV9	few	TGTGCCAGCAGCACCCGGTGGTCGGGCGGCCAAGAGACCCAGTACTTC	CASSTRWSGGQETQYF
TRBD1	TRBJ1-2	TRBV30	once	TGTGCCTGGAGACCTCCGGGACAGGGCTATGGCTACACCTTC	CAWRPPGQGYGYTF
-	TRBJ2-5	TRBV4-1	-	TGCGCCAGCAGCCAAGATCGCCGTCGCCCCCAGGACCAAGAGACCCAGTACTTC	CASSQDRRRPQDQETQYF
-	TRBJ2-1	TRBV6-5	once	TGTGCCAGCAGTTACGATCAGGATAGGAATGAGCAGTTCTTC	CASSYDQDRNEQFF
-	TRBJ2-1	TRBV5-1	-	TGCGCCAGCAGCTTGACAGAGTCCTACAATGAGCAGTTCTTC	CASSLTESYNEQFF
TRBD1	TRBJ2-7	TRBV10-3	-	TGTGCCATCAGACTACAGGGGTTTGAGCAGTACTTC	CAIRLQGFEQYF
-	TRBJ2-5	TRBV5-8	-	TGTGCCAGCAACCGAGGGCAGGCTAGCCAAGAGACCCAGTACTTC	CASNRGQASQETQYF
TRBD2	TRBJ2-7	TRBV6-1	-	TGTGCCAGCAGTGCGGGGACTAGGACGGGCGAGCAGTACTTC	CASSAGTRTGEQYF
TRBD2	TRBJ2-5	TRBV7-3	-	TGTGCCAGCAGCTTATCTAGCGGGCAAGAGACCCAGTACTTC	CASSLSSGQETQYF
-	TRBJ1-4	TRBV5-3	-	TGTGCCAGCAGCTTGGACAGTGGAAAGAAAGGAAAACTGTTTTTT	CASSLDSGKKGKLFF
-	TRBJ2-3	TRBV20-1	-	TGCAGTGCTAGTTTTTCAGATACGCAGTATTTT	CSASFSDTQYF